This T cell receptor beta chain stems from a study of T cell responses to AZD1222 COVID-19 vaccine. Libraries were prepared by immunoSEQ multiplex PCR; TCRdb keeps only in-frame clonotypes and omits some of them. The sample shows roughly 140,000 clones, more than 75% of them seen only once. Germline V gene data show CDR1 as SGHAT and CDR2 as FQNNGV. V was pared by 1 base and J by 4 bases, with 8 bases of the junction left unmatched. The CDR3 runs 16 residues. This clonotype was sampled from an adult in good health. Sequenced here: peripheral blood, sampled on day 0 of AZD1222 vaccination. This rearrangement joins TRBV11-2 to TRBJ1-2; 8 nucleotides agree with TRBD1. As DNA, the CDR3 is TGTGCCAGCAGCTTAGTCGGCAGGGGGCGAGGCTATGGCTACACCTTC. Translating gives CASSLVGRGRGYGYTF. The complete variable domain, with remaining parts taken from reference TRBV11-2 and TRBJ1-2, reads EAGVAQSPRYKIIEKRQSVAFWCNPISGHATLYWYQQILGQGPKLLIQFQNNGVVDDSQLPKDRFSAERLKGVDSTLKIQPAKLEDSAVYLCASSLVGRGRGYGYTFGSGTRLTVV.